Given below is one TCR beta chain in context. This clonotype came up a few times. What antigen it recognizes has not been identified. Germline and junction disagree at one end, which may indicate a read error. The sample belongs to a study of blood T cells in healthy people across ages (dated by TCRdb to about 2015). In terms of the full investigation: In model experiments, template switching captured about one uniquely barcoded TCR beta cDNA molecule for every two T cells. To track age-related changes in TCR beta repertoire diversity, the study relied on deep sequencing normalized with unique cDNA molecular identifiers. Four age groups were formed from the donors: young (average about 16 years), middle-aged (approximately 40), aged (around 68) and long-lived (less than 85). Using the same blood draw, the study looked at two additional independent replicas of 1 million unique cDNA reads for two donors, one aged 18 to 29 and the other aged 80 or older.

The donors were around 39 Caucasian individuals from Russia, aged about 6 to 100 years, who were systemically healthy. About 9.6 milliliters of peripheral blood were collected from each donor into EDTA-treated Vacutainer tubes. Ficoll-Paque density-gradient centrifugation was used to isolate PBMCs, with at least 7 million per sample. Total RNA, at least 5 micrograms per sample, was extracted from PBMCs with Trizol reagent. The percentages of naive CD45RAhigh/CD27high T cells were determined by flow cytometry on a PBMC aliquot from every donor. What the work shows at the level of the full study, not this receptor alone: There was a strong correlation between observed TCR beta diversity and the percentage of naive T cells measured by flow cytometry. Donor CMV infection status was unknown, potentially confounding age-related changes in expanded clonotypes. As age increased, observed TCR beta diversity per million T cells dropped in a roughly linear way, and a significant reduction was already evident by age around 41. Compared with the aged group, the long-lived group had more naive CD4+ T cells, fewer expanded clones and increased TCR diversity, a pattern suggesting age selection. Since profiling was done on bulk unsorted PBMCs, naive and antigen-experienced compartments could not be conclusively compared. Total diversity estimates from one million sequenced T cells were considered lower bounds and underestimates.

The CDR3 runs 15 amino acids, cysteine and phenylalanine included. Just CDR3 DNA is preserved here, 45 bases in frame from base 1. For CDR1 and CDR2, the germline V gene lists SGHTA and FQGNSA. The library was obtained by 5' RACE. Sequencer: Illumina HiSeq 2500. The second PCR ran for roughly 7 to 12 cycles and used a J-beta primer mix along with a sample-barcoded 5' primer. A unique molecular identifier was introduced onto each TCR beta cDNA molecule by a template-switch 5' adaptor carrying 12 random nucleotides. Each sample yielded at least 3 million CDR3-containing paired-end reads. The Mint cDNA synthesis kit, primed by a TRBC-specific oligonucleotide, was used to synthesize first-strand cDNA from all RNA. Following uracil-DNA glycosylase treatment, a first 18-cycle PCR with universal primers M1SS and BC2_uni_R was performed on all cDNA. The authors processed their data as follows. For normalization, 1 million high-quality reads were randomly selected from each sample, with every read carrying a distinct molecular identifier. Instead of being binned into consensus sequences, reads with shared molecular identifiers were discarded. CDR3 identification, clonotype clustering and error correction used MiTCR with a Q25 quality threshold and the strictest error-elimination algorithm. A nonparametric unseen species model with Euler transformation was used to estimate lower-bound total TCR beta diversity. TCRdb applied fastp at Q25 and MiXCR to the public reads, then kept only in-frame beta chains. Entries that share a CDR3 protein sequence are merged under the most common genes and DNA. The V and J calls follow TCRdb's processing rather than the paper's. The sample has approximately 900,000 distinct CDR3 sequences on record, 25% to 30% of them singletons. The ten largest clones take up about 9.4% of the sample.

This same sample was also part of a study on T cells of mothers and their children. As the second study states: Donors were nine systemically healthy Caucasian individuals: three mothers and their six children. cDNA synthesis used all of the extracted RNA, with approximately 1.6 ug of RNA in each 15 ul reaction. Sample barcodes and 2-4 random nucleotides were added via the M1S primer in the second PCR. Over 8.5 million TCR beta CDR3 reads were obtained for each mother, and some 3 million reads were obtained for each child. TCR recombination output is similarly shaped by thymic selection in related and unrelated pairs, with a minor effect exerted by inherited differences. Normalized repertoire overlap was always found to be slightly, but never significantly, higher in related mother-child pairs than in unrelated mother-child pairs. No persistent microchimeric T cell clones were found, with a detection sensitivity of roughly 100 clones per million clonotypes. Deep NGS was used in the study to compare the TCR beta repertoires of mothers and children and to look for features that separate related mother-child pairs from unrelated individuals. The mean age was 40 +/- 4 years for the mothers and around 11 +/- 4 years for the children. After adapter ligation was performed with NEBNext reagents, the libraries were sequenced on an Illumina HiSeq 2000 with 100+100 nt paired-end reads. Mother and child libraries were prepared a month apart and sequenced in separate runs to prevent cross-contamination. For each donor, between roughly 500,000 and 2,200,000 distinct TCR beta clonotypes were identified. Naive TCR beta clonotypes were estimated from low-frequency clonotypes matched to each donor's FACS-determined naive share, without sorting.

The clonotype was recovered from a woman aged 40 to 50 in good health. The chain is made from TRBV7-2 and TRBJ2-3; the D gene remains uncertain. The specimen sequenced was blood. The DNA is TGTGCCAACAGCCCCCGGCGGTTATCCACAGATACGCAGTATTTT. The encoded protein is CANSPRRLSTDTQYF.